The clone carrying this T cell receptor beta chain has only one observation. The antigen is not known. This entry belongs to a study of cytotoxic CD8 clonotypes in ibrutinib-treated CLL. Overall study context: The patients, under 13 relapsed/refractory and 15 treatment-naive, included around 17 who were IGHV unmutated. Some 25 partial and 2 complete responses; at median roughly 67 months, approximately 15 remitted, roughly 12 progressed. Study-level points and caveats: Shared public clonotypes were rare, and on treatment they either got smaller or stayed the same. Starting clonality was above that of age-matched healthy donors and tracked circulating CD8+ T-cell counts.

Germline V lookup: CDR1 SGHNT, CDR2 YYREEE (reference sequence). The CDR3 length is 13 residues. V lost 3 bases to trimming and J lost 4 bases; unmatched junction nucleotides: 3. The assay was immunoSEQ multiplex PCR, and TCRdb's table has in-frame clones only and misses some. The sample holds approximately 120,000 clones, around four fifths seen once. The chain couples TRBV5-4 to TRBJ1-1, with 7 bases matching TRBD1. The sample consisted of PBMCs, taken after 24 months of ibrutinib treatment. The sequence derives from a human donor with chronic lymphocytic leukemia. Written as DNA, the CDR3 is TGTGCCAGCAGCTCCTCAGGGGGCACTGAAGCTTTCTTT. This sequence encodes CASSSSGGTEAFF. Together with reference TRBV5-4 and TRBJ1-1, the CDR3 gives the full variable domain: ETGVTQSPTHLIKTRGQQVTLRCSSQSGHNTVSWYQQALGQGPQFIFQYYREEENGRGNFPPRFSGLQFPNYSSELNVNALELDDSALYLCASSSSGGTEAFFGQGTRLTVV.